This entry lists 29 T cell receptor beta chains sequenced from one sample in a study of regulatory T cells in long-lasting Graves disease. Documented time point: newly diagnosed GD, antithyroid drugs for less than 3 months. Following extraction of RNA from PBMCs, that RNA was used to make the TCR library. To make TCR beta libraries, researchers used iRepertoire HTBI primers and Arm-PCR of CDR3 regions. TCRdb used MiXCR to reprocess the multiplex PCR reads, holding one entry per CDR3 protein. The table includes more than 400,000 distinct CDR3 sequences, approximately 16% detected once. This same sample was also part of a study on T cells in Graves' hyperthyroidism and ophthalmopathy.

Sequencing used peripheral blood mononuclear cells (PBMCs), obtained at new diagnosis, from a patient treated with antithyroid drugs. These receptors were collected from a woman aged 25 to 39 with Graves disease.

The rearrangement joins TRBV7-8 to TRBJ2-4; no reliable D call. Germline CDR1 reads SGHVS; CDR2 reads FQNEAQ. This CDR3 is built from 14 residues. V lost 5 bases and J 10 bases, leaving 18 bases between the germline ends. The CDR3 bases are TGTGCCAGCAGCCCCGCCTATCTGCTACCGATTCAGTACTTC. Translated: CASSPAYLLPIQYF.

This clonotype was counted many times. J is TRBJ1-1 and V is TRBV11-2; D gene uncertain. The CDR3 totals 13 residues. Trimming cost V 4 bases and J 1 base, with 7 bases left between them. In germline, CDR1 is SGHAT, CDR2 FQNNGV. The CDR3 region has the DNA TGTGCCAGCAGCTCACGGGGGAACACTGAAGCTTTCTTT. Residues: CASSSRGNTEAFF.

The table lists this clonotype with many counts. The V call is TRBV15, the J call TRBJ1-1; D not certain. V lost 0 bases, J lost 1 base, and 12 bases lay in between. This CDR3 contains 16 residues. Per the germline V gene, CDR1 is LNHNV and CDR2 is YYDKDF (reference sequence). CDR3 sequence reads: CATSRDSDGWNTEAFF. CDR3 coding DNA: TGTGCCACCAGCAGAGACTCGGACGGATGGAACACTGAAGCTTTCTTT.

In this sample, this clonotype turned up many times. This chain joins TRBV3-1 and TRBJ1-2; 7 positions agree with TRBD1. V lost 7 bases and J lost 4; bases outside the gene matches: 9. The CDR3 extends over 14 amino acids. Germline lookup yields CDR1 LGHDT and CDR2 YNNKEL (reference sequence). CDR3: CASKQAGQSYGYTF. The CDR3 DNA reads TGTGCCAGCAAACAGGCGGGACAGAGCTATGGCTACACCTTC.

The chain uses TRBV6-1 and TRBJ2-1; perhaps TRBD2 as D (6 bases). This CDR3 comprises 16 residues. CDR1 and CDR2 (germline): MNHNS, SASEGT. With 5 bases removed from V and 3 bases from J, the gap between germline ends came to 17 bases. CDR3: CASSRPGRESYNEQFF. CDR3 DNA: TGTGCCAGCAGTCGCCCGGGGCGGGAAAGCTACAATGAGCAGTTCTTC.

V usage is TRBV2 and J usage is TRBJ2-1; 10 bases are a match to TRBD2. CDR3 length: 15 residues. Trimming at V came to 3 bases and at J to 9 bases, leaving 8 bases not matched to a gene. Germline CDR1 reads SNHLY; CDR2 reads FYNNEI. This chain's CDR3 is CASSDGSGRAFEQFF. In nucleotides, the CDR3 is TGTGCCAGCAGTGATGGGAGCGGGAGGGCCTTTGAGCAGTTCTTC.

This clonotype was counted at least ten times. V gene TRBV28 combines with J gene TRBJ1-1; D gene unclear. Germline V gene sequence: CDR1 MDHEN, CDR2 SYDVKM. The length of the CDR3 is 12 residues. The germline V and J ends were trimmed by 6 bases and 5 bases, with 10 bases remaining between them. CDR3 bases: TGTGCCAGCAGCGACTTCGGGACTGAAGCTTTCTTT. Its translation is CASSDFGTEAFF.

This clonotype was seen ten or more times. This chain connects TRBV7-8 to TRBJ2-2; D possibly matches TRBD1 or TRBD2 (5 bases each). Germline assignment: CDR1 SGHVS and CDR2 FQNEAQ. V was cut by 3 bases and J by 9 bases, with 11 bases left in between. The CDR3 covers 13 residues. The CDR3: CASSLPGSWELFF. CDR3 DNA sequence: TGTGCCAGCAGCTTGCCAGGGAGTTGGGAGCTGTTTTTT.

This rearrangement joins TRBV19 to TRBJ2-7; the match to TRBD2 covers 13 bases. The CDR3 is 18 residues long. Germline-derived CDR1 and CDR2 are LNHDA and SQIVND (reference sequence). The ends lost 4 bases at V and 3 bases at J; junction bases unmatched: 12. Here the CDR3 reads CASSTGLAGDRWGYEQYF. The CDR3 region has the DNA TGTGCCAGTAGTACAGGACTAGCGGGAGACCGTTGGGGCTACGAGCAGTACTTC. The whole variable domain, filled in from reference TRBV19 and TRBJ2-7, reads DGGITQSPKYLFRKEGQNVTLSCEQNLNHDAMYWYRQDPGQGLRLIYYSQIVNDFQKGDIAEGYSVSREKKESFPLTVTSAQKNPTAFYLCASSTGLAGDRWGYEQYFGPGTRLTVT.

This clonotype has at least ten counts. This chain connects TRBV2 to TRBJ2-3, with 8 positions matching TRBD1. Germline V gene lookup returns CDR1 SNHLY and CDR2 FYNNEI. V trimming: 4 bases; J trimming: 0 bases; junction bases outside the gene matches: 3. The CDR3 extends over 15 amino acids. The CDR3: CASSADRDSTDTQYF. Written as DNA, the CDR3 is TGTGCCAGCAGTGCGGACAGGGATAGCACAGATACGCAGTATTTT.

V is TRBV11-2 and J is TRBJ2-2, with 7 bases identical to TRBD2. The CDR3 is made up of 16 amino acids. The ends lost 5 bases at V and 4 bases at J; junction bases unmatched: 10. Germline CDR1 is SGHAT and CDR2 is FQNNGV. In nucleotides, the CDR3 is TGTGCCAGCAGCCTAAGCGGGAACGAAGCCACCGGGGAGCTGTTTTTT. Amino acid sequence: CASSLSGNEATGELFF. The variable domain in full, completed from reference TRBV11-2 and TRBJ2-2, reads EAGVAQSPRYKIIEKRQSVAFWCNPISGHATLYWYQQILGQGPKLLIQFQNNGVVDDSQLPKDRFSAERLKGVDSTLKIQPAKLEDSAVYLCASSLSGNEATGELFFGEGSRLTVL.

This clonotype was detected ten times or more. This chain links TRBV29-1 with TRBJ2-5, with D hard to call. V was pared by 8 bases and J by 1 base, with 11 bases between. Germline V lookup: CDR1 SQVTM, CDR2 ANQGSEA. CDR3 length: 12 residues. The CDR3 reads CSPKDGQETQYF. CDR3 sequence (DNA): TGCAGCCCCAAGGACGGCCAAGAGACCCAGTACTTC.

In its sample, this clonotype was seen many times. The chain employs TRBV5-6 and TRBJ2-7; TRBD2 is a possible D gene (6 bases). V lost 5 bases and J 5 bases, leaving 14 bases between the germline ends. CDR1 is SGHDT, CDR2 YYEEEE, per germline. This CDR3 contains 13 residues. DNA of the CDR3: TGTGCCAGCAGAATAGCGGTCGGGGACGAGCAGTACTTC. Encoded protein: CASRIAVGDEQYF.

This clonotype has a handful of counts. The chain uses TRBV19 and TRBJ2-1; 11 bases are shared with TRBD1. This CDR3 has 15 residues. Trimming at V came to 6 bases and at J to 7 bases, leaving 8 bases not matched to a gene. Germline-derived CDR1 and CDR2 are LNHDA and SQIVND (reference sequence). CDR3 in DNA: TGTGCCAGTAGCTGGACAGGGGGCACTATGAATGAGCAGTTCTTC. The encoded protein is CASSWTGGTMNEQFF.

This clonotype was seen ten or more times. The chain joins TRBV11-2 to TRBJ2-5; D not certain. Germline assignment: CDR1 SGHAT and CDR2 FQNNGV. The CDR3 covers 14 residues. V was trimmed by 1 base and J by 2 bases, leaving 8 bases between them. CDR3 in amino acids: CASSLGTEQETQYF. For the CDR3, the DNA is TGTGCCAGCAGCTTAGGGACCGAACAAGAGACCCAGTACTTC.

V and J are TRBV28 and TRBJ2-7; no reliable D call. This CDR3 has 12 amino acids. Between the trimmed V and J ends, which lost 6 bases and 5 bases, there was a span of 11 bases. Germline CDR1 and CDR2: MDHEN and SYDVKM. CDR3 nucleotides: TGTGCCAGCAGCCCAATCGGCGACGAGCAGTACTTC. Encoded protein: CASSPIGDEQYF.

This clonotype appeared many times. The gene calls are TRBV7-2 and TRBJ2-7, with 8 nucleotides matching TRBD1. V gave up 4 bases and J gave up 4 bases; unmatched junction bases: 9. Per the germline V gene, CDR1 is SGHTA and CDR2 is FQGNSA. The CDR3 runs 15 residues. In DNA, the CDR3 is TGTGCCAGCAGCTCCCAGACAGGGGTGGGATACGAGCAGTACTTC. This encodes CASSSQTGVGYEQYF.

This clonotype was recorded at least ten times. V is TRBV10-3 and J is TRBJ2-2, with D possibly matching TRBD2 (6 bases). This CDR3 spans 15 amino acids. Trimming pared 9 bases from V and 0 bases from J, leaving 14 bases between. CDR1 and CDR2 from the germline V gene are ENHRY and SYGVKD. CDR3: CAIGSGTSNTGELFF. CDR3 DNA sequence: TGTGCCATTGGGTCCGGGACTTCGAACACCGGGGAGCTGTTTTTT.

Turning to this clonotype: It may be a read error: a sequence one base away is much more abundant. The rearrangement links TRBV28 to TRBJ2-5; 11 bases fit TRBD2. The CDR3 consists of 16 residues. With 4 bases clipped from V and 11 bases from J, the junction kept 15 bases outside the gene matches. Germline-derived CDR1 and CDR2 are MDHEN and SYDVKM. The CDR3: CASSSLTSGTRNEQYF. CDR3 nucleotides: TGTGCCAGCAGTTCCTTGACTAGCGGGACACGGAATGAGCAGTACTTC.

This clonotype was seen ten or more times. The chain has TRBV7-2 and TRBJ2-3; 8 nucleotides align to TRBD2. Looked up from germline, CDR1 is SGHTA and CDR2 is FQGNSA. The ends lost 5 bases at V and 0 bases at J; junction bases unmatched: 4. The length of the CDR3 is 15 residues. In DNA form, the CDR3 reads TGTGCCAGCAGCGGTAGCGGGACTAGCACAGATACGCAGTATTTT. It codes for CASSGSGTSTDTQYF.

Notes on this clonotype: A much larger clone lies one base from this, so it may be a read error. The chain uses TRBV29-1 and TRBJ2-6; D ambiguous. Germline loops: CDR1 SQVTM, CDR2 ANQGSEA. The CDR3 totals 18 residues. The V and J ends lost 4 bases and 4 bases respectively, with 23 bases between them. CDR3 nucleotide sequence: TGCAGCGTTGGAATTACGAGACGAAAAGACGCCGGGGCCAACGTCCTGACTTTC. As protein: CSVGITRRKDAGANVLTF.

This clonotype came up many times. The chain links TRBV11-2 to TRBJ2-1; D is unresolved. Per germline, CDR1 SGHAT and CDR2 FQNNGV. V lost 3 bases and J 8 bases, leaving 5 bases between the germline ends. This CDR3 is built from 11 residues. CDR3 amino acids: CASSFLDEQFF. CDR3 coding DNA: TGTGCCAGCAGCTTTTTGGATGAGCAGTTCTTC.

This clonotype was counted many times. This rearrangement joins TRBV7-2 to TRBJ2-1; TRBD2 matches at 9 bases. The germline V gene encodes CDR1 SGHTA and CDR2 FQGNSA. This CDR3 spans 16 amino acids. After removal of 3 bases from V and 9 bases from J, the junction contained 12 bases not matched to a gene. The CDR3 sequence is CASSFRMSLAGSEQFF. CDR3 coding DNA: TGTGCCAGCAGCTTTAGGATGTCGCTAGCGGGATCTGAGCAGTTCTTC. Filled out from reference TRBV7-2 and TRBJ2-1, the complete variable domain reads GAGVSQSPSNKVTEKGKDVELRCDPISGHTALYWYRQSLGQGLEFLIYFQGNSAPDKSGLPSDRFSAERTGGSVSTLTIQRTQQEDSAVYLCASSFRMSLAGSEQFFGPGTRLTVL.

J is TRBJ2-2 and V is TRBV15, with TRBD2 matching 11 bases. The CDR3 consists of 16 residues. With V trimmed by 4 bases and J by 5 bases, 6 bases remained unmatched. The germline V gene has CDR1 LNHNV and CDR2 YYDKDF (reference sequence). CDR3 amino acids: CATSTRTSGLTGELFF. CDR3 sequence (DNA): TGTGCCACCAGCACACGGACTAGCGGGCTTACCGGGGAGCTGTTTTTT.

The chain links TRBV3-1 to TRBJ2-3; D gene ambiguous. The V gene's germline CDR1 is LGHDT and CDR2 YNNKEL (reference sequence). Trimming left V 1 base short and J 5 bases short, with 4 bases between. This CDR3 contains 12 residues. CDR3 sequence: CASSQGEDTQYF. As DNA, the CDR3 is TGTGCCAGCAGCCAAGGGGAAGATACGCAGTATTTT.

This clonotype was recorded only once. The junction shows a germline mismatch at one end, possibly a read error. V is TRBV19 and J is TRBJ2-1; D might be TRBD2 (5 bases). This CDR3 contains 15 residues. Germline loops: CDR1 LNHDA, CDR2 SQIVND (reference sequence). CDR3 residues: CATTGWIGSYNERFF. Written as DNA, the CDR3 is TGTGCCACAACGGGGTGGATCGGTTCCTACAATGAGCGGTTCTTC.

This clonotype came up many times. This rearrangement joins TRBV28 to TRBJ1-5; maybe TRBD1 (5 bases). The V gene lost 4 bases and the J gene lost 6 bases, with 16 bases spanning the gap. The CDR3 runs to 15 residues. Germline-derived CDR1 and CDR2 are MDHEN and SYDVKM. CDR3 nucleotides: TGTGCCAGCAGTTCCGGTGGGGGAGTCGGTCAGCCCCAGCATTTT. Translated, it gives CASSSGGGVGQPQHF.

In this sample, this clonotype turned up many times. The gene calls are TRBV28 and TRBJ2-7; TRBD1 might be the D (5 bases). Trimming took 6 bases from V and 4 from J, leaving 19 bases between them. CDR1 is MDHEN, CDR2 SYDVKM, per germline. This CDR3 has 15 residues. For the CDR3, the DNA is TGTGCCAGCAGACCTCCTAGGGGCGGTCGATACGAGCAGTACTTC. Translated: CASRPPRGGRYEQYF.

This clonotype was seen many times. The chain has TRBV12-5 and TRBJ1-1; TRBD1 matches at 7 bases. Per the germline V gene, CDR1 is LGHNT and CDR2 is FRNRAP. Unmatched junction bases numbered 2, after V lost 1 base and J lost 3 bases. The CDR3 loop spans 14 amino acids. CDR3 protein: CASGLGQGDTEAFF. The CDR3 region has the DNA TGTGCTAGTGGTTTGGGACAGGGTGACACTGAAGCTTTCTTT.